The entry below describes one T cell receptor (beta chain). Sequencing was performed with immunoSEQ multiplex PCR; in TCRdb, only in-frame clones are kept and a portion is missing. The data show under 250,000 clones, about 91% seen once. This entry comes from a study of blood T cell repertoires in COVID-19. The ends were cut back, 5 bases at V and 0 bases at J, with 17 bases in the middle. Germline V CDR1 and CDR2: LNHDA, SQIVND (reference sequence). The CDR3 consists of 18 residues. The chain employs TRBV19 and TRBJ2-6; D unresolved. This clonotype originated in a man under 40 with acute or convalescent COVID-19. The sample taken for sequencing was peripheral blood. The CDR3 protein is CASSRPRLYTSGANVLTF. CDR3 coding DNA: TGTGCCAGTAGTCGTCCGCGACTCTACACCTCTGGGGCCAACGTCCTGACTTTC.